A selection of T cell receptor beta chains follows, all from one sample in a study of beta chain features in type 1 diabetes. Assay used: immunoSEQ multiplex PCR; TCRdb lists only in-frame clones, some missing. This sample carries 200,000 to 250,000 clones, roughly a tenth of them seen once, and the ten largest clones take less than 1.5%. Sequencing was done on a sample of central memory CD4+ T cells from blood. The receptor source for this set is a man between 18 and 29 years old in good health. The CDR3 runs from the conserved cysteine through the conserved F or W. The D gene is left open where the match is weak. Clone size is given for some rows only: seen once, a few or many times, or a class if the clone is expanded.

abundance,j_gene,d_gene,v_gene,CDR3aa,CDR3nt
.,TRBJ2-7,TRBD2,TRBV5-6,CASSPTGLANEQYF,TGTGCCAGCAGCCCCACGGGACTAGCCAACGAGCAGTACTTC
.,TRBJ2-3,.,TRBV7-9,CASSLSAGTDTQYF,TGTGCCAGCAGCTTATCGGCGGGCACAGATACGCAGTATTTT
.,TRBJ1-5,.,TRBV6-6,CASSWAINQPQHF,TGTGCCAGCAGTTGGGCCATCAATCAGCCCCAGCATTTT
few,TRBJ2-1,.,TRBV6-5,CASSPGAHEQFF,TGTGCCAGCAGCCCGGGCGCCCATGAGCAGTTCTTC
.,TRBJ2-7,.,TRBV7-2,CASSLSLQLYEQYF,TGTGCCAGCAGCTTATCTCTACAACTTTACGAGCAGTACTTC
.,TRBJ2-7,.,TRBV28,CASSLLYEQYF,TGTGCCAGCAGTTTATTGTACGAGCAGTACTTC
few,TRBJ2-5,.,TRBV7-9,CASSQDWATETQYF,TGTGCCAGCAGCCAAGATTGGGCTACAGAGACCCAGTACTTC
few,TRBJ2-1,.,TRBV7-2,CASSSDFGQFF,TGTGCCAGCAGTTCTGACTTTGGGCAGTTCTTC
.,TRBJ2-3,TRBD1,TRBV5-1,CASSLQGARGSGTDTQYF,TGCGCCAGCAGCTTACAGGGGGCTCGCGGGAGTGGCACAGATACGCAGTATTTT
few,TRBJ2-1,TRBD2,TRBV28,CASPPGLAGFEQFF,TGTGCCAGCCCGCCGGGACTAGCGGGGTTTGAGCAGTTCTTC